The source of this TCR beta chain is a study of CD8 T cells in Susac syndrome. Broader study findings: The study identified around fifteen and five Susac-specific public clones in total CD8+ and CD8+ TEMRA repertoires.

This CDR3 is 15 amino acids long. V lost 6 bases to trimming and J lost 2 bases; unmatched junction nucleotides: 9. Random hexamers were used to reverse transcribe an amount of roughly 0.45 to 1 ug RNA. Multiplex immunoSEQ PCR targeted 54 Vbeta and 13 Jbeta TCR beta segments. TCRdb recomputed calls from the immunoSEQ multiplex PCR reads with MiXCR, one row per CDR3 protein. The sample has some 200,000 distinct CDR3 sequences, just under 95% seen once. Regarding this clonotype: Antigen specificity is unknown.

Sample: CD8+ T cells from PBMCs. This TCR derives from a human donor with Susac syndrome. This sequence joins TRBV12-3 or TRBV12-4 and TRBJ2-5, with 7 nucleotides matching TRBD1. The DNA of the CDR3 is TGTGCCAGCAGCCAAAGGGGGCTAGGGCAAGAGACCCAGTACTTC. Translating it yields CASSQRGLGQETQYF.